This T cell receptor beta chain originates from a study of blood T cell repertoires in COVID-19. This clone was counted between two and nine times. The assay was immunoSEQ multiplex PCR, and TCRdb's table has in-frame clones only and misses some. The table lists 130,000 to 150,000 clones, about 86% of them singletons. Sequencing was done on a sample of peripheral blood. The source is a middle-aged woman with acute or convalescent COVID-19.

The CDR3 protein is CASNHSPDYGYTF. The CDR3 region has the DNA TGTGCCAGTAATCACTCCCCGGACTATGGCTACACCTTC. J is TRBJ1-2 and V is TRBV19; D gene uncertain. The CDR3 has 13 residues. In germline, CDR1 is LNHDA, CDR2 SQIVND (reference sequence). Trimming left V 7 bases short and J 3 bases short, with 12 bases between.